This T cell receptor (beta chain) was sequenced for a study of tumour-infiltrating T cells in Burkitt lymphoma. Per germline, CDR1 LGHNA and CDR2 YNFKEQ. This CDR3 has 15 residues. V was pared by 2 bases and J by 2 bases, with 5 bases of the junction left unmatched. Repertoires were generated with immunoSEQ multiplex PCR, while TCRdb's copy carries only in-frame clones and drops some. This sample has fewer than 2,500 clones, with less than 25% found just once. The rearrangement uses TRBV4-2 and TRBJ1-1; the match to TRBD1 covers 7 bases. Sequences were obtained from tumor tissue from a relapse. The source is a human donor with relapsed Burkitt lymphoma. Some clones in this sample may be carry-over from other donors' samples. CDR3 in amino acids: CASSQQGTANTEAFF. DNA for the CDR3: TGTGCCAGCAGCCAACAAGGGACAGCCAACACTGAAGCTTTCTTT.